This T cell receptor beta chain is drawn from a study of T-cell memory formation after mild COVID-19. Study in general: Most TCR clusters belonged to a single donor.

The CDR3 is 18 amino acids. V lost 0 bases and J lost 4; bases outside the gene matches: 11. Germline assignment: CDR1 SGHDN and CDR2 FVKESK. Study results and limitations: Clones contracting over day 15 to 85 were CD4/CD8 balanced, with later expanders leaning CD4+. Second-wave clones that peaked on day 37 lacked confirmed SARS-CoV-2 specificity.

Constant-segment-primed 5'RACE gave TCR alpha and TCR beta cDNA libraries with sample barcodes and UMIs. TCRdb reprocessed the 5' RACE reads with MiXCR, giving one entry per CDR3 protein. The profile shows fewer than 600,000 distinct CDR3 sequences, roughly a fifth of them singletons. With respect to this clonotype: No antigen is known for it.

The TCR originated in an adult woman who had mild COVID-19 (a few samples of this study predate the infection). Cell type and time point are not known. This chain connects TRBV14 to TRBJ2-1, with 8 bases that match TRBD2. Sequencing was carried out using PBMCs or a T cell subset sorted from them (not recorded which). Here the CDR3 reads CASSQDIWAGGRYNEQFF. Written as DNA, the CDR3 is TGTGCCAGCAGCCAAGATATTTGGGCGGGAGGCCGGTACAATGAGCAGTTCTTC.